The 27 T cell receptor beta chains in this list originate from one sample, sequenced in a study of tumor-infiltrating lymphocytes in primary liver carcinoma. With a constant-region primer, TCR beta cDNA was made from about 0.55 ug of total RNA. Construction of TCR beta libraries relied on three successive nested multiplex PCR rounds employing slightly modified ARM-PCR. The opening two PCR rounds, about 10 cycles each, paired TRBV1-TRBV30 forward primers with a C-beta reverse primer. TCRdb analysed the multiplex PCR reads with MiXCR anew, one entry per CDR3 protein. There are tens of thousands of distinct CDR3 sequences in the sample; around 70% occur only once, and 30% to 40% lies in the top ten. The roughly 19-32 mg bulk tissue piece was not sorted before simultaneous RNA and DNA extraction. Sequencing used liver tumor tissue from sampling region 3. As for subset: tumor region T3, left-lateral pole. The receptors here all came from a woman aged 25 to 39 with primary liver carcinoma and hepatitis B virus infection.

As regards this clonotype: Given the absence of the conserved phenylalanine or tryptophan at the CDR3 end, a read error is likely. The chain has TRBV11-3 and TRBJ2-7, with 11 positions matching TRBD1. From germline, CDR1 is SGHNT and CDR2 YENEEA. The CDR3 runs to 15 residues. CDR3: CANSPWTGGNYEQYL. CDR3 DNA sequence: TGTGCCAACAGCCCCTGGACAGGGGGCAACTACGAGCAGTACCTC.

This clonotype has more than one count but fewer than ten. V and J are TRBV11-2 and TRBJ2-3; TRBD1 agrees at 9 bases. The CDR3 is made up of 14 amino acids. Unmatched junction bases numbered 6, after V lost 5 bases and J lost 6 bases. CDR1 and CDR2 from the germline V gene are SGHAT and FQNNGV. CDR3 amino acids: CASSARQGGDTQYF. The CDR3 DNA follows: TGTGCCAGCAGCGCACGACAGGGGGGGGATACGCAGTATTTT.

There are a few counts of this clonotype. The rearrangement joins TRBV11-1 to TRBJ2-1; 12 nucleotides align to TRBD2. CDR3 length: 17 residues. Germline CDR1 is SGHAT and CDR2 is FQDESV (reference sequence). V lost 8 bases and J lost 5; bases outside the gene matches: 13. The CDR3 here is CASGLGLAGEVDNEQFF. CDR3 DNA sequence: TGTGCCAGCGGCCTGGGACTAGCGGGTGAAGTTGACAATGAGCAGTTCTTC. The complete variable domain, with remaining parts taken from reference TRBV11-1 and TRBJ2-1, reads EAEVAQSPRYKITEKSQAVAFWCDPISGHATLYWYRQILGQGPELLVQFQDESVVDDSQLPKDRFSAERLKGVDSTLKIQPAELGDSAMYLCASGLGLAGEVDNEQFFGPGTRLTVL.

The chain is built from TRBV28 and TRBJ2-6; D is unclear. The CDR3 spans 15 residues. Trimming removed 3 bases from V and 8 bases from J, with 14 bases in between. Per germline, CDR1 MDHEN and CDR2 SYDVKM. The CDR3 spells CASSFTLSETNVLTF. In DNA, the CDR3 is TGTGCCAGCAGTTTCACCCTCTCTGAGACCAACGTCCTGACTTTC.

With respect to this clonotype: Being one base from a much bigger clone, this may be a read error. This chain uses TRBV11-3 with TRBJ2-7; 7 bases map to TRBD1. Germline V lookup: CDR1 SGHNT, CDR2 YENEEA. The CDR3 is 14 amino acids. This CDR3 is CVSSTGAISYEQYF. The CDR3 DNA reads TGTGTCAGCAGCACAGGGGCAATCTCCTACGAGCAGTACTTC.

The count of this clonotype is one. At one of its ends the junction is not consistent with the germline gene, which may arise from a read error. This chain joins TRBV11-3 and TRBJ2-3; D gene ambiguous. The CDR3 extends over 15 amino acids. CDR1 and CDR2 from the germline V gene are SGHNT and YENEEA. This chain's CDR3 is CASSLDRHITDTQYF. In DNA form, the CDR3 reads TGTGCCAGTAGCTTAGATCGACATATTACAGATACGCAGTATTTT.

A word on this clonotype: Germline and junction disagree at one end, which may indicate a read error. The V and J genes are TRBV13 and TRBJ2-7; D perhaps matches TRBD1 (5 bases). Germline-derived CDR1 and CDR2 are PRHDT and FYEKMQ (reference sequence). The CDR3 sequence is 15 residues long. This chain's CDR3 is CASAGFGHSSYKQYF. CDR3 in DNA: TGTGCCAGTGCTGGATTCGGACACAGCTCCTACAAGCAGTACTTC.

Notes on this clonotype: Germline and junction disagree at one end, which may indicate a read error. The chain is built from TRBV28 and TRBJ1-2; possibly TRBD1 for D (5 bases). The CDR3 sequence is 15 residues long. Germline V gene lookup returns CDR1 MDHEN and CDR2 SYDVKM. In nucleotides, the CDR3 is TGTGCCAGCATCCAAGGACATGGGGCCAACTATGGCTACACCTTT. It yields the protein CASIQGHGANYGYTF.

About this clonotype itself: The junction does not match germline at one end; this may be a read error. V gene TRBV11-2 combines with J gene TRBJ1-2, with D maybe TRBD1 (5 bases). The CDR3 spans 15 residues. Germline assignment: CDR1 SGHAT and CDR2 FQNNGV. The CDR3 spells CAISLVGMAGRAYTF. Here the CDR3 DNA reads TGTGCCATCAGCTTAGTTGGGATGGCAGGGAGAGCCTACACCTTC.

As regards this clonotype: A much more abundant neighbour one base away suggests this may be a read error. This sequence joins TRBV9 and TRBJ2-1, with 9 bases fitting TRBD2. Germline V CDR1 and CDR2: SGDLS, YYNGEE. The length of the CDR3 is 16 residues. The CDR3 region is CAGSAYPSREGHEQFF. The CDR3 DNA follows: TGTGCCGGCAGCGCATATCCCTCGCGGGAGGGGCATGAGCAGTTCTTC.

This clonotype was seen many times. This chain uses TRBV6-1 with TRBJ2-3, with 8 positions matching TRBD2. Germline values: CDR1 MNHNS, CDR2 SASEGT. CDR3 length: 18 residues. The V and J ends lost 2 bases and 0 bases, in that order; junction bases with no gene match: 10. The CDR3 nucleotides read TGTGCCAGCAGTGAACCAGCTAGCGGGCCGTATAGCACAGATACGCAGTATTTT. Amino acids: CASSEPASGPYSTDTQYF.

Worth noting for this clonotype: This could be a read error, since a much larger clone is one nucleotide away. This likely comes from a read error, as the CDR3 has no conserved phenylalanine or tryptophan at its end. The DNA is omitted, as the CDR3 cannot be located on it reliably, and the CDR3 follows TCRdb's listing. This chain uses TRBV6-5 with TRBJ1-2; the table's D call, TRBD1, has no DNA check behind it. The CDR3 comprises 19 residues, both ends counted. CDR1 and CDR2 (germline): MNHEY, SVGAGI. CDR3 loop: CASSAKSPGQGDPLEGYIL.

About this clonotype itself: A much bigger clone sits one base away, suggesting this may be a read error. The chain is built from TRBV20-1 and TRBJ2-1; tentative D call: TRBD2 (6 bases). There are 14 residues in the CDR3. Germline V gives CDR1 DFQATT, CDR2 SNEGSKA (reference sequence). Trimming cost V 0 bases and J 7 bases, with 13 bases left between them. The CDR3 loop is CSARDKNSGNEQFF. The CDR3 coding sequence is TGCAGTGCTAGAGATAAGAATAGCGGTAATGAGCAGTTCTTC.

The chain carries TRBV11-2 and TRBJ2-5; TRBD2 matches at 7 bases. CDR3 length: 14 residues. Germline CDR1 is SGHAT and CDR2 is FQNNGV. The junction had 9 bases not matched to a gene; V was cut back by 4 bases and J by 7 bases. The CDR3 spells CASSWGRGEGTQYF. The CDR3 coding sequence is TGTGCCAGCAGCTGGGGACGGGGGGAAGGGACCCAGTACTTC.

This clonotype was seen at least ten times. This sequence joins TRBV6-5 and TRBJ1-1, with 7 bases fitting TRBD1. V shed 6 bases, J shed 6 bases, and the junction held 4 bases outside the gene matches. The CDR3 runs to 12 residues. Germline V gives CDR1 MNHEY, CDR2 SVGAGI. The CDR3 nucleotides are TGTGCCAGCAGACGGGACAGTTCTGAAGCTTTCTTT. The encoded protein is CASRRDSSEAFF.

This sequence joins TRBV11-2 and TRBJ2-7, with D possibly called TRBD1 or TRBD2 (5 bases each). CDR1 SGHAT and CDR2 FQNNGV come from the germline V gene. The length of the CDR3 is 14 residues. Trimming stripped 4 bases from V and 6 bases from J, with 16 bases between. CDR3 amino acids: CASSSPREGREQYF. CDR3 DNA: TGTGCCAGCAGCTCCCCCCGTGAGGGACGCGAGCAGTACTTC.

This clonotype was seen ten or more times. The rearrangement uses TRBV11-2 and TRBJ2-4; 14 bases line up with TRBD2. V dropped 5 bases and J dropped 3; count of bases not matched to a gene: 12. This CDR3 has 19 residues. Germline CDR1 and CDR2: SGHAT and FQNNGV. The CDR3 protein is CASSPRLAGGPRIKNIQYF. CDR3 sequence (DNA): TGTGCCAGCAGCCCTCGACTAGCGGGAGGGCCTCGGATCAAAAACATTCAGTACTTC.

With respect to this clonotype: One base away lies a much larger clone, so this may be a sequencing read error. The chain has TRBV11-2 and TRBJ2-7; possibly TRBD1 for D (5 bases). The CDR3 sequence is 11 residues long. V gave up 5 bases and J gave up 9 bases, with 11 bases separating them. Looked up from germline, CDR1 is SGHAT and CDR2 is FQNNGV. CDR3 nucleotides: TGTGCCAGCAGCCAAGGGGCGTGGCAGTACTTC. Translated, it gives CASSQGAWQYF.

Only a few counts were recorded for this clonotype. The chain links TRBV2 to TRBJ2-1; 13 bases match TRBD2. Per germline, CDR1 SNHLY and CDR2 FYNNEI. The CDR3 totals 17 residues. Trimming removed 8 bases from V and 4 bases from J; junction bases left unmatched: 11. CDR3 DNA sequence: TGTGCCAGCTCCCGGGGGAGGACTAGCGGGAGTTACAATGAGCAGTTCTTC. Protein: CASSRGRTSGSYNEQFF.

This clonotype appeared many times. The CDR3 spells CASSSHGVPDYGYTF. CDR3 DNA sequence: TGTGCCAGCAGCTCGCACGGGGTTCCCGACTATGGCTACACCTTC. The chain joins TRBV11-3 to TRBJ1-2; D remains ambiguous. Trimming pared 4 bases from V and 3 bases from J, leaving 15 bases between. The CDR3 is 15 amino acids. Germline assignment: CDR1 SGHNT and CDR2 YENEEA.

As regards this clonotype: This CDR3 is missing its conserved last phenylalanine or tryptophan, likely due to a read error. The V and J genes are TRBV29-1 and TRBJ2-7; 12 nucleotides align to TRBD1. Germline CDR1 and CDR2: SQVTM and ANQGSEA. The V gene end was trimmed by 6 bases and the J gene end by 6 bases; junction bases not matched to a gene: 6. The CDR3 length is 13 residues. The chain's CDR3 is CSVWDRGRFEQYL. CDR3 bases: TGCAGCGTCTGGGACAGGGGGCGCTTCGAGCAGTACTTA.

Turning to this clonotype: The germline gene is not matched at one end of the junction; a read error may be the cause. The rearrangement uses TRBV11-1 and TRBJ2-2; 7 bases map to TRBD2. In germline, CDR1 is SGHAT, CDR2 FQDESV (reference sequence). This CDR3 comprises 16 residues. The CDR3 is CASSKVMAGVSWEPFF. CDR3 DNA: TGTGCCAGCAGCAAGGTTATGGCGGGAGTGTCCTGGGAGCCGTTTTTT.

A remark on this clonotype: A read error may be the cause here, since a much bigger clone is one base away. The conserved phenylalanine or tryptophan normally closing the CDR3 is absent here, so this likely arose from a read error. The chain joins TRBV6-5 to TRBJ2-3; the D is unclear. V was cut by 0 bases and J by 4 bases, with 8 bases left in between. The CDR3 length is 14 residues. CDR1 MNHEY and CDR2 SVGAGI come from the germline V gene. CDR3 nucleotide sequence: TGTGCCAGCAGTTACTCGCAGTACGCAGATACGCAGTATTTA. Amino acid sequence: CASSYSQYADTQYL.

This clonotype was seen a few times. This sequence joins TRBV13 and TRBJ2-7; D unclear. This CDR3 comprises 11 residues. The V end lost 6 bases, the J end lost 7 bases, and 10 bases lay between the germline ends. The germline V gene encodes CDR1 PRHDT and CDR2 FYEKMQ (reference sequence). CDR3 region: CASRLRGEQYF. CDR3 sequence (DNA): TGTGCCAGCAGGTTACGCGGTGAGCAGTACTTC.

Details on this clonotype: The junction does not match germline at one end; this may be a read error. The chain employs TRBV11-3 and TRBJ2-1; 7 bases align to TRBD2. CDR1 and CDR2 from the germline V gene are SGHNT and YENEEA. CDR3 length: 15 amino acids. The CDR3 region is CASSRLAGEGYEQFF. In DNA form, the CDR3 reads TGTGCTAGCAGCCGACTGGCGGGGGAAGGGTATGAGCAGTTCTTC.

Remarks on this clonotype: A much bigger clone sits one base away, suggesting this may be a read error. V and J are TRBV20-1 and TRBJ2-1; 10 nucleotides agree with TRBD2. Germline V gene data show CDR1 as DFQATT and CDR2 as SNEGSKA (reference sequence). The junction had 11 bases not matched to a gene; V was cut back by 6 bases and J by 0 bases. This CDR3 spans 17 amino acids. Here the CDR3 DNA reads TGCAGTGCCCCAGCGGGAGGGCTATCGAGCTCCTACAATGAGCAGTTCTTC. This encodes CSAPAGGLSSSYNEQFF.

Remarks on this clonotype: Since a much larger clone is just one base distant, this may be a read error. The chain has TRBV5-4 and TRBJ1-1; no clear D. Trimming stripped 2 bases from V and 3 bases from J, with 17 bases between. Germline loops: CDR1 SGHNT, CDR2 YYREEE (reference sequence). This CDR3 comprises 16 residues. The CDR3 loop reads CASSFALGREDTEAFF. The CDR3 DNA reads as TGTGCCAGCAGCTTCGCACTTGGGCGGGAGGACACTGAAGCTTTCTTT.